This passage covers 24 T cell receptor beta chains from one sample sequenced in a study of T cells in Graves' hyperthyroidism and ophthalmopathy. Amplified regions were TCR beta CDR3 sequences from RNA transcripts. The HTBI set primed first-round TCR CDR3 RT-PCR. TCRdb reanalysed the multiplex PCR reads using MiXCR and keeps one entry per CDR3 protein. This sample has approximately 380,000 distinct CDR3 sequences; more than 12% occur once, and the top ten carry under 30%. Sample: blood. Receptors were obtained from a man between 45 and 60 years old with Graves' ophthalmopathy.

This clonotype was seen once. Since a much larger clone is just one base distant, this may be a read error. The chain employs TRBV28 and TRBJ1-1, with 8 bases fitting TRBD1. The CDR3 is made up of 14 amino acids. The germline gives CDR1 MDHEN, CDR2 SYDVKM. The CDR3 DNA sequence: TGTGCCAGCAGTAAGGACAGGGTTCTTTCGTCAGCTTCCTTT. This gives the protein CASSKDRVLSSASF.

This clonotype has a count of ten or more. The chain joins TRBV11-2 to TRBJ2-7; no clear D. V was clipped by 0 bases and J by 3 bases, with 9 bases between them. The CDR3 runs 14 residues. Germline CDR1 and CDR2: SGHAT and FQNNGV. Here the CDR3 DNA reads TGTGCCAGCAGCTTAGAGGCAGGAGTCTACGAGCAGTACTTC. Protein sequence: CASSLEAGVYEQYF.

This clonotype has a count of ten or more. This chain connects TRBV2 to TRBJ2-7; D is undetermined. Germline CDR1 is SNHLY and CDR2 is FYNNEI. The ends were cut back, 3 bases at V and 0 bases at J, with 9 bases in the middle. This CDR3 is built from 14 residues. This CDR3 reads CASSDTANSYEQYF. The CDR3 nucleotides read TGTGCCAGCAGTGATACAGCCAACTCCTACGAGCAGTACTTC.

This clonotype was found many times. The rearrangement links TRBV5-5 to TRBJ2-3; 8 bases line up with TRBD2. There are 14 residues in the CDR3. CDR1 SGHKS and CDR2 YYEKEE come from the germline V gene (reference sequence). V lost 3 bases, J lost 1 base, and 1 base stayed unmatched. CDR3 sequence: CASSSGGGTDTQYF. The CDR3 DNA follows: TGTGCCAGCAGCTCCGGGGGGGGCACAGATACGCAGTATTTT.

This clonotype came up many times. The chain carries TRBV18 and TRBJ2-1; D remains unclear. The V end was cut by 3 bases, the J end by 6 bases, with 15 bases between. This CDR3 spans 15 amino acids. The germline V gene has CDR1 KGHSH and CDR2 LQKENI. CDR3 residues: CASSPKTRAANEQFF. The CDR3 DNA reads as TGTGCCAGCTCACCGAAAACCCGGGCCGCCAATGAGCAGTTCTTC.

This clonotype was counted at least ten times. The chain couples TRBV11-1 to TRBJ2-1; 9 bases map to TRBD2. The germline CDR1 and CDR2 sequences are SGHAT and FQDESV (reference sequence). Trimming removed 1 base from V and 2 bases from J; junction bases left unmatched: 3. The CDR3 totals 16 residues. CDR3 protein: CASSLVASGTYNEQFF. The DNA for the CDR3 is TGTGCCAGCAGCTTAGTAGCTAGCGGGACCTACAATGAGCAGTTCTTC.

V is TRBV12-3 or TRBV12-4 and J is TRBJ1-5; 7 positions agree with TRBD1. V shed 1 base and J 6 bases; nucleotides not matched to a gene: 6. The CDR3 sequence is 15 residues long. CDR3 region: CASSLDSGGGQPQHF. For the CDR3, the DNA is TGTGCCAGCAGTTTAGACTCAGGGGGTGGTCAGCCCCAGCATTTT.

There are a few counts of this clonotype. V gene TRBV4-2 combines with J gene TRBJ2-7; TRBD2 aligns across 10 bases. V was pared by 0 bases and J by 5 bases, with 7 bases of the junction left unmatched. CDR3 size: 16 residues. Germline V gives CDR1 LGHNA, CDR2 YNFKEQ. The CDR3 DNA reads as TGTGCCAGCAGCCAAGATCCTAGCGGGAGTGGCAACGAGCAGTACTTC. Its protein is CASSQDPSGSGNEQYF.

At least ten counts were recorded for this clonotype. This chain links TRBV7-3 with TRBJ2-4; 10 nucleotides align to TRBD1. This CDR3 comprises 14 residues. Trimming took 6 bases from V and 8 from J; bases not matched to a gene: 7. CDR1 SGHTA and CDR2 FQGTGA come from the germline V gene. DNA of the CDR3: TGTGCCAGCAGACCGACAGGGGGCTCGGACATTCAGTACTTC. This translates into CASRPTGGSDIQYF.

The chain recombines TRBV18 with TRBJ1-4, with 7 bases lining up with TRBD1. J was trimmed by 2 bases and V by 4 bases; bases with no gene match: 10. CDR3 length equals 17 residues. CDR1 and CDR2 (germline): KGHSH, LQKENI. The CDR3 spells CASSLTTGLGTNEKLFF. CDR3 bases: TGTGCCAGCTCACTTACGACAGGGCTGGGGACTAATGAAAAACTGTTTTTT.

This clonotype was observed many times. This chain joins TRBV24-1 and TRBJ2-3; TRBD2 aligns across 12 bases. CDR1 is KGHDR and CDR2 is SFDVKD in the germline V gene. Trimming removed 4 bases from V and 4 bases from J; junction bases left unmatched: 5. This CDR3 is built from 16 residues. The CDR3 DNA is TGTGCCACCAGTGACCCTAGCGGGAGGGTTGCAGATACGCAGTATTTT. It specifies CATSDPSGRVADTQYF.

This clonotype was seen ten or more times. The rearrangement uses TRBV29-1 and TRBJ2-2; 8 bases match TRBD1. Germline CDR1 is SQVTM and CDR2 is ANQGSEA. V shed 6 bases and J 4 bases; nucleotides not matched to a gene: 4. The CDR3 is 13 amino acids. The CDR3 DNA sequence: TGCAGCGTCGGACAGGGATCCACCGGGGAGCTGTTTTTT. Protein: CSVGQGSTGELFF.

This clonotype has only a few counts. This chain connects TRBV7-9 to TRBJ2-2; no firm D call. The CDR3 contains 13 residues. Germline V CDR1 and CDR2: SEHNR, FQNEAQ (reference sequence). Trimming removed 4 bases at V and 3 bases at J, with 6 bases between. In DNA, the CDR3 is TGTGCCAGCAGCTCCCCTTACACCGGGGAGCTGTTTTTT. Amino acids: CASSSPYTGELFF.

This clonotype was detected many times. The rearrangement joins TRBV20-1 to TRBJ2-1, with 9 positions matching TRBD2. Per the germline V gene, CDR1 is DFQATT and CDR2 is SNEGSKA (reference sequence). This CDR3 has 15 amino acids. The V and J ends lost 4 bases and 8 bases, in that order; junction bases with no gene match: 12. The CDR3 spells CSATRHSGSLYEQFF. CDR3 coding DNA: TGCAGTGCTACCAGGCATAGCGGGAGTTTATATGAGCAGTTCTTC.

CDR3 DNA sequence: TGTGCCAGCACCAACGACAGGGTTGGTGGCTACACCTTC. This gives the protein CASTNDRVGGYTF. V usage is TRBV7-2 and J usage is TRBJ1-2, with 7 bases aligning to TRBD1. The CDR3 totals 13 residues. Unmatched junction bases numbered 9, after V lost 7 bases and J lost 7 bases. Germline assignment: CDR1 SGHTA and CDR2 FQGNSA.

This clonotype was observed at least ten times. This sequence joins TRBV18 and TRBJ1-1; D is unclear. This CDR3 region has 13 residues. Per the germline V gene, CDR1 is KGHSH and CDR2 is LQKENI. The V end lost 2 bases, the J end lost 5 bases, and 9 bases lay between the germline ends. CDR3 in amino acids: CASSPRQPTEAFF. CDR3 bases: TGTGCCAGCTCACCAAGGCAGCCAACTGAAGCTTTCTTT.

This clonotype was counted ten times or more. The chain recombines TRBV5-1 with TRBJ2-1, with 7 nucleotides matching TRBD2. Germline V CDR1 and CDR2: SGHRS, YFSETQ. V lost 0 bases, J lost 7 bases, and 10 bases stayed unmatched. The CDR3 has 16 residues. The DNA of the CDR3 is TGCGCCAGCAGCTTGGTTGGCGGGAGTAGTTTTAATGAGCAGTTCTTC. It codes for CASSLVGGSSFNEQFF.

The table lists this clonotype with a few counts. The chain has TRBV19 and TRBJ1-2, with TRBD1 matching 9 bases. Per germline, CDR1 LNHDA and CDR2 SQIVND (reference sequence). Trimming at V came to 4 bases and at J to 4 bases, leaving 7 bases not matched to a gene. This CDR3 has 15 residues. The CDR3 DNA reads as TGTGCCAGTAGTAAACCGGGACAGGGTCGCTATGGCTACACCTTC. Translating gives CASSKPGQGRYGYTF.

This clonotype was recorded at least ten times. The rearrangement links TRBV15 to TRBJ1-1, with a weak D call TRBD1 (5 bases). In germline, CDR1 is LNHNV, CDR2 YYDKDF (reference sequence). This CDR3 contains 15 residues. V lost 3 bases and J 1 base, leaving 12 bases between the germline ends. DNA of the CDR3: TGTGCCACCAGCAGCACGGACGGGGGGAACACTGAAGCTTTCTTT. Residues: CATSSTDGGNTEAFF.

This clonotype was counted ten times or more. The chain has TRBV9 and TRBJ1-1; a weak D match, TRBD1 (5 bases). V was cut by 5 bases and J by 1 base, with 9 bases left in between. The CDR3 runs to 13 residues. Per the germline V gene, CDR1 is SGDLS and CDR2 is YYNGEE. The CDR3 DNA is TGTGCCAGCAGTGGCAGGGCGAACACTGAAGCTTTCTTT. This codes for CASSGRANTEAFF.

CDR3 in amino acids: CASSIVGSPGTEAFF. Here the CDR3 DNA reads TGTGCCAGTAGTATAGTGGGCTCTCCGGGGACTGAAGCTTTCTTT. The chain joins TRBV19 to TRBJ1-1; D is unclear. Deletions cut 1 base from V and 5 bases from J, with 14 bases between. CDR1 and CDR2 from the germline V gene are LNHDA and SQIVND (reference sequence). The CDR3 length is 15 residues.

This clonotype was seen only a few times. In DNA form, the CDR3 reads TGTGCCAGCTCACCACCAATGGGACAGGGGAATTCACCCCTCCACTTT. Translation gives CASSPPMGQGNSPLHF. The chain is built from TRBV18 and TRBJ1-6; 10 nucleotides match TRBD1. The ends lost 0 bases at V and 7 bases at J; junction bases unmatched: 3. Germline CDR1 is KGHSH and CDR2 is LQKENI. This CDR3 region has 16 residues.

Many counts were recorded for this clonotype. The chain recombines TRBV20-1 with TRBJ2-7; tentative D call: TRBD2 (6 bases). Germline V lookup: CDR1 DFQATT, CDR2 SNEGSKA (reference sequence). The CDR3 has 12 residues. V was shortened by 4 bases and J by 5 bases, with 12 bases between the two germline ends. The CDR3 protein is CSANLASDEQYF. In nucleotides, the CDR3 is TGCAGTGCTAATTTGGCTAGCGACGAGCAGTACTTC.

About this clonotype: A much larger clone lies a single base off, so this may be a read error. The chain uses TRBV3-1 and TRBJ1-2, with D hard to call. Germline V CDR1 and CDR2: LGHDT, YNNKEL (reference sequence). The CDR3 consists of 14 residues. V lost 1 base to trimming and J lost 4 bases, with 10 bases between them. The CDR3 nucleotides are TGTGCCAGCAGCCAAGTGAGGTCACTCTATGGCTACACCTTC. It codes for CASSQVRSLYGYTF. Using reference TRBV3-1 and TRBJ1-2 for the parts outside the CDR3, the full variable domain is DTAVSQTPKYLVTQMGNDKSIKCEQNLGHDTMYWYKQDSKKFLKIMFSYNNKELIINETVPNRFSPKSPDKAHLNLHINSLELGDSAVYFCASSQVRSLYGYTFGSGTRLTVV.